The TCR beta chain under discussion was sequenced for a study of T-cell reconstitution after alpha-beta-depleted transplantation in children. The library targeted TCRbeta and was prepared with unique molecular identifiers. Each CDR3 protein is one row after TCRdb ran MiXCR on the PCR reads. This table holds 400,000 to 500,000 distinct CDR3 sequences, approximately 11% found once. The length of the CDR3 is 13 residues. The germline CDR1 and CDR2 sequences are SSHAT and FNYEAQ (reference sequence). The chain couples TRBV7-7 to TRBJ2-7, with D possibly TRBD1 on 5 matching bases. The sample in question was PBMCs from the stem cell graft donor, obtained from the stem cell graft. This clonotype was sampled from a human donor who donated a stem cell graft to a child with acute myeloid leukemia. In DNA, the CDR3 is TGTGCTCTCGGAGACAGAAGCTCCTACGAGCAGTACGTC. Translated: CALGDRSSYEQYV.